A selection of T cell receptor beta chains follows, all from one sample in a study of T cells in Graves' hyperthyroidism and ophthalmopathy. TCRdb re-analysed the multiplex PCR reads in MiXCR, keeping a single row per CDR3 protein. The sample records roughly 650,000 distinct CDR3 sequences, approximately 16% being singletons. The sequenced sample consisted of blood. The receptors come from a woman in her thirties or forties with Graves' ophthalmopathy. Each CDR3 is given with its conserved first and last residue. The order of the fields is CDR3 length, J gene, V gene, D gene, clone size, CDR3 protein, CDR3 DNA. A D gene is named only where the DNA matches it firmly. Clone size is shown for a subset of rows, as once, few, many or a class of expanded clone.

CDR3 length: 14; J gene: TRBJ2-3; V gene: TRBV9; D gene: NA; clone size: many; CDR3 protein: CASSVASSTDTQYF; CDR3 DNA: TGTGCCAGCAGCGTCGCTTCTAGCACAGATACGCAGTATTTT
CDR3 length: 13; J gene: TRBJ1-2; V gene: TRBV28; D gene: NA; clone size: few; CDR3 protein: CASSATQVYGYTF; CDR3 DNA: TGTGCCAGCAGTGCCACCCAAGTCTATGGCTACACCTTC
CDR3 length: 15; J gene: TRBJ1-3; V gene: TRBV11-2; D gene: NA; clone size: NA; CDR3 protein: CASSGGGYSGNTIYF; CDR3 DNA: TGTGCCAGCAGCGGGGGGGGCTACTCTGGAAACACCATATATTTT
CDR3 length: 14; J gene: TRBJ1-1; V gene: TRBV5-1; D gene: NA; clone size: many; CDR3 protein: CASSLRTVNTEAFF; CDR3 DNA: TGCGCCAGCAGCCTGAGGACGGTGAACACTGAAGCTTTCTTT
CDR3 length: 12; J gene: TRBJ2-7; V gene: TRBV28; D gene: NA; clone size: many; CDR3 protein: CASSSRVYEQYF; CDR3 DNA: TGTGCCAGCAGTTCCAGGGTATACGAGCAGTACTTC
CDR3 length: 11; J gene: TRBJ2-7; V gene: TRBV30; D gene: TRBD1; clone size: many; CDR3 protein: CAGDRGYEQYF; CDR3 DNA: TGTGCCGGGGACAGGGGCTACGAGCAGTACTTC
CDR3 length: 16; J gene: TRBJ2-2; V gene: TRBV7-3; D gene: NA; clone size: NA; CDR3 protein: CASSFTGPGNTGELFF; CDR3 DNA: TGTGCCAGCAGCTTCACGGGTCCGGGGAACACCGGGGAGCTGTTTTTT
CDR3 length: 16; J gene: TRBJ1-1; V gene: TRBV4-3; D gene: NA; clone size: NA; CDR3 protein: CASSRQGQGRYTEAFF; CDR3 DNA: TGCGCCAGCAGCCGCCAAGGTCAGGGCCGTTACACTGAAGCTTTCTTT
CDR3 length: 15; J gene: TRBJ2-4; V gene: TRBV7-2; D gene: TRBD1; clone size: many; CDR3 protein: CASSTGDRRVDIQYF; CDR3 DNA: TGTGCCAGCAGCACCGGGGACAGGCGGGTAGACATTCAGTACTTC
CDR3 length: 13; J gene: TRBJ1-1; V gene: TRBV5-1; D gene: NA; clone size: few; CDR3 protein: CASSLARGALAFF; CDR3 DNA: TGCGCCAGCAGCTTGGCCAGAGGGGCATTGGCTTTCTTT
CDR3 length: 14; J gene: TRBJ2-3; V gene: TRBV5-1; D gene: TRBD2; clone size: many; CDR3 protein: CASSGGRVTDTQYF; CDR3 DNA: TGCGCCAGCAGCGGCGGGAGGGTCACAGATACGCAGTATTTT
CDR3 length: 17; J gene: TRBJ2-2; V gene: TRBV28; D gene: NA; clone size: many; CDR3 protein: CASSPGRDGLNTGELFF; CDR3 DNA: TGTGCCAGCAGCCCAGGAAGGGACGGATTAAACACCGGGGAGCTGTTTTTT
CDR3 length: 14; J gene: TRBJ1-2; V gene: TRBV5-1; D gene: NA; clone size: NA; CDR3 protein: CASSPAGSGLSYTF; CDR3 DNA: TGCGCCAGCAGTCCGGCGGGTTCTGGATTGAGCTACACCTTC
CDR3 length: 15; J gene: TRBJ2-3; V gene: TRBV20-1; D gene: NA; clone size: many; CDR3 protein: CSARDNGASTDTQYF; CDR3 DNA: TGCAGTGCTAGAGATAACGGGGCCAGCACAGATACGCAGTATTTT
CDR3 length: 15; J gene: TRBJ2-3; V gene: TRBV20-1; D gene: NA; clone size: many; CDR3 protein: CSARDPGVATDTQYF; CDR3 DNA: TGCAGTGCTAGAGACCCCGGGGTAGCGACAGATACGCAGTATTTT
CDR3 length: 13; J gene: TRBJ2-7; V gene: TRBV28; D gene: NA; clone size: NA; CDR3 protein: CASTPSQGGEQYF; CDR3 DNA: TGTGCCAGCACCCCATCGCAGGGGGGAGAGCAGTACTTC
CDR3 length: 15; J gene: TRBJ1-1; V gene: TRBV18; D gene: NA; clone size: few; CDR3 protein: CASSPPRGGSTEAFF; CDR3 DNA: TGTGCCAGCTCACCACCCAGGGGAGGAAGCACTGAAGCTTTCTTT
CDR3 length: 16; J gene: TRBJ1-5; V gene: TRBV12-3/TRBV12-4; D gene: TRBD1; clone size: many; CDR3 protein: CASSFTQGDRNQPQHF; CDR3 DNA: TGTGCCAGCAGTTTCACCCAGGGGGATCGCAATCAGCCCCAGCATTTT
CDR3 length: 15; J gene: TRBJ1-4; V gene: TRBV3-1; D gene: NA; clone size: few; CDR3 protein: CASSLASSSNEKLFF; CDR3 DNA: TGTGCCAGCAGCCTCGCAAGCTCCTCTAATGAAAAACTGTTTTTT
CDR3 length: 17; J gene: TRBJ2-3; V gene: TRBV9; D gene: TRBD2; clone size: NA; CDR3 protein: CASSVGSSGRFADTQYF; CDR3 DNA: TGTGCCAGCAGCGTAGGGTCCAGCGGGAGGTTCGCAGATACGCAGTATTTT
CDR3 length: 16; J gene: TRBJ2-3; V gene: TRBV6-2/TRBV6-3; D gene: NA; clone size: NA; CDR3 protein: CASSYFRGTPTDTQYF; CDR3 DNA: TGTGCCAGCAGTTACTTTCGCGGGACTCCCACAGATACGCAGTATTTT
CDR3 length: 16; J gene: TRBJ1-5; V gene: TRBV18; D gene: NA; clone size: NA; CDR3 protein: CASSPPGGSPGQPQHF; CDR3 DNA: TGTGCCAGCTCACCACCGGGAGGGTCCCCGGGTCAGCCCCAGCATTTT
CDR3 length: 14; J gene: TRBJ2-3; V gene: TRBV4-2; D gene: NA; clone size: few; CDR3 protein: CASSQSGRGGTQYF; CDR3 DNA: TGTGCCAGCAGCCAAAGTGGGAGAGGGGGTACGCAGTATTTT
CDR3 length: 15; J gene: TRBJ2-1; V gene: TRBV7-9; D gene: TRBD1; clone size: many; CDR3 protein: CASGLSGTGHNEQFF; CDR3 DNA: TGTGCCAGCGGACTCTCCGGGACAGGGCACAATGAGCAGTTCTTC
CDR3 length: 15; J gene: TRBJ2-2; V gene: TRBV5-1; D gene: NA; clone size: NA; CDR3 protein: CASSLDGYSTGELFF; CDR3 DNA: TGCGCCAGCAGCTTAGACGGTTATAGCACCGGGGAGCTGTTTTTT
CDR3 length: 14; J gene: TRBJ1-1; V gene: TRBV3-1; D gene: NA; clone size: many; CDR3 protein: CASSQLWENTEAFF; CDR3 DNA: TGTGCCAGCAGCCAATTATGGGAGAACACTGAAGCTTTCTTT
CDR3 length: 11; J gene: TRBJ1-1; V gene: TRBV28; D gene: TRBD1; clone size: many; CDR3 protein: CASSLTGGAFF; CDR3 DNA: TGTGCCAGCAGTCTGACAGGGGGTGCTTTCTTT
CDR3 length: 13; J gene: TRBJ1-2; V gene: TRBV2; D gene: NA; clone size: many; CDR3 protein: CASSDPRQYGYTF; CDR3 DNA: TGTGCCAGCAGTGACCCCAGACAGTATGGCTACACCTTC
CDR3 length: 15; J gene: TRBJ1-2; V gene: TRBV4-1; D gene: NA; clone size: few; CDR3 protein: CASSQDSYRNYGYTF; CDR3 DNA: TGCGCCAGCAGCCAAGATTCGTACAGAAACTATGGCTACACCTTC
CDR3 length: 16; J gene: TRBJ1-1; V gene: TRBV5-6; D gene: NA; clone size: NA; CDR3 protein: CASSLAGRGANTEAFF; CDR3 DNA: TGTGCCAGCAGCTTGGCCGGGAGGGGGGCGAACACTGAAGCTTTCTTT
CDR3 length: 14; J gene: TRBJ2-7; V gene: TRBV2; D gene: NA; clone size: many; CDR3 protein: CASRIAGNFGEQYF; CDR3 DNA: TGTGCCAGCAGAATAGCCGGAAATTTTGGCGAGCAGTACTTC